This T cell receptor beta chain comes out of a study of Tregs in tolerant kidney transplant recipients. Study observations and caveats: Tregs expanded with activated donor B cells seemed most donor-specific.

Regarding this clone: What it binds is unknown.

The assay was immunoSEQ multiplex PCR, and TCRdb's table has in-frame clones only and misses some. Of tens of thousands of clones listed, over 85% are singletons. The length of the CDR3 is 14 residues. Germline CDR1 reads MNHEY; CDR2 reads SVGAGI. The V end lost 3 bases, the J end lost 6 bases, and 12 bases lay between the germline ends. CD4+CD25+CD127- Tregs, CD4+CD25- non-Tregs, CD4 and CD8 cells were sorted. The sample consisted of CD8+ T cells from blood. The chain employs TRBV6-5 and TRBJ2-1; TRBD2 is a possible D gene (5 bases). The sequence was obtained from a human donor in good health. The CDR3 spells CASSYGVGGNEQFF. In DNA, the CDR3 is TGTGCCAGCAGTTATGGAGTAGGAGGCAATGAGCAGTTCTTC.